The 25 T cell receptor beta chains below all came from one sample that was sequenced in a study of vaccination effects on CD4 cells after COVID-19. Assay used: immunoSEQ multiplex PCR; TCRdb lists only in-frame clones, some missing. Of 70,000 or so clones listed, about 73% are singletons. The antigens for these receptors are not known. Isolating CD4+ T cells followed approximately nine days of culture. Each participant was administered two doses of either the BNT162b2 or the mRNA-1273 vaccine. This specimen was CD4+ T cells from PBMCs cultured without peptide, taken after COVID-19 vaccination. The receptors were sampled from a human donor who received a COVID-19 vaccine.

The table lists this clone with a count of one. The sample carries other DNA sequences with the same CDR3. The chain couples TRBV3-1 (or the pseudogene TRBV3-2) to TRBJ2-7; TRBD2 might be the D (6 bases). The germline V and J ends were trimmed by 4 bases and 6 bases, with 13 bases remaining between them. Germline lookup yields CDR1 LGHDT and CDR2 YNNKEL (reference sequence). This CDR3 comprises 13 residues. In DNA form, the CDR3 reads TGTGCCAGCAGCCCCACCCGGGGAGGCGAGCAGTACGTC. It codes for CASSPTRGGEQYV.

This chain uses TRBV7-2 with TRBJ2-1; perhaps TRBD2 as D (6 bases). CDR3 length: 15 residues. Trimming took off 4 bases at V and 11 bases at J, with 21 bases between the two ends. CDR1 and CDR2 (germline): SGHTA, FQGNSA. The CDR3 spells CASSSRDSGSYKQFF. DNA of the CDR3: TGTGCCAGCAGCTCCCGGGACTCTGGGTCTTATAAGCAGTTCTTC.

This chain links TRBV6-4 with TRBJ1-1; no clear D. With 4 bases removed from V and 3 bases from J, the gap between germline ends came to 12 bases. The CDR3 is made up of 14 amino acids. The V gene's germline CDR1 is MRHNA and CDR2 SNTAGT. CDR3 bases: TGTGCCAGCAGTGCTCACCACGGTGACACTGAAGCTTTCTTT. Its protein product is CASSAHHGDTEAFF.

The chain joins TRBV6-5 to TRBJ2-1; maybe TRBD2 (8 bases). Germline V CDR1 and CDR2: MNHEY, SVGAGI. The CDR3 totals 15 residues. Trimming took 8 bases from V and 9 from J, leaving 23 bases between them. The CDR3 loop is CASHIGGAQGGEQFF. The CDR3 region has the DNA TGTGCCAGCCACATCGGGGGGGCGCAGGGGGGTGAGCAGTTCTTC.

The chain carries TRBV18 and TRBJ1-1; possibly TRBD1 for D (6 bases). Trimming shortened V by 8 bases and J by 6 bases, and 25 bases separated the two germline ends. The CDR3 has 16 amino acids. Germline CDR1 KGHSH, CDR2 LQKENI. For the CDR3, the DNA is TGTGCCAGCCGACCGCCCCGGGACACCCTTAGGGCTGAAGCTTTCTTT. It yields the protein CASRPPRDTLRAEAFF.

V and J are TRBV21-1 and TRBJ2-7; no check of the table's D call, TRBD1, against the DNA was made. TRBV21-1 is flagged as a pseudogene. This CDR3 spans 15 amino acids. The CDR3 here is CASSTPRPGGREQYV. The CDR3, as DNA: TGTGCCAGCAGCACCCCCAGGCCAGGGGGGCGCGAGCAGTACGTC.

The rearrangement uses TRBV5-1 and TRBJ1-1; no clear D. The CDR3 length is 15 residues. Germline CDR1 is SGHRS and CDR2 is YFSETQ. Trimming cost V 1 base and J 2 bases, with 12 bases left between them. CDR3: CASSLFGGSNTEAFF. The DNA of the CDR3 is TGCGCCAGCAGCTTGTTTGGCGGCAGCAACACTGAAGCTTTCTTT.

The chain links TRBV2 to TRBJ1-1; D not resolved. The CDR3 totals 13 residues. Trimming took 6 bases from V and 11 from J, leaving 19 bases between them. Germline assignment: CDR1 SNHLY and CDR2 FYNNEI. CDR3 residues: CASREWTGTIAFF. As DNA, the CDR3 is TGTGCCAGCAGGGAATGGACGGGCACTATCGCTTTCTTT.

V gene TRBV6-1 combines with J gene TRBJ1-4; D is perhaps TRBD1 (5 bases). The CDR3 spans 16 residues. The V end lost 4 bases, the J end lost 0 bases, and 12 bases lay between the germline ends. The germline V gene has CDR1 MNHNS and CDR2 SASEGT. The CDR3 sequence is CASSVFGGSTNEKLFF. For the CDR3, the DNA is TGTGCCAGCAGTGTTTTCGGGGGTTCAACTAATGAAAAACTGTTTTTT.

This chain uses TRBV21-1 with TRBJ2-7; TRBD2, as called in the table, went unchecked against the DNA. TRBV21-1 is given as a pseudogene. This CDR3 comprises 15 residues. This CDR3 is CASSKEDSRGYEQYV. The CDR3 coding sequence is TGTGCCAGCAGCAAAGAAGACTCCAGAGGGTACGAGCAGTACGTC.

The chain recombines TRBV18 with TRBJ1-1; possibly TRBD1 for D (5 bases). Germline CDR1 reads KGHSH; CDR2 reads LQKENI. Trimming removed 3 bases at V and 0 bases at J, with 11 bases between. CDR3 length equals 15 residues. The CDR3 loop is CASSPGAQMNTEAFF. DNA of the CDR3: TGTGCCAGCTCACCCGGGGCCCAGATGAACACTGAAGCTTTCTTT.

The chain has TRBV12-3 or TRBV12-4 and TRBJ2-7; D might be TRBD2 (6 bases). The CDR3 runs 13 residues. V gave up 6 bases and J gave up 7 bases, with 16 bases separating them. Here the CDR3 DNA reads TGTGCCAGCAGCCGTACACTAGCTGGGGAGCAGTACGTC. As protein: CASSRTLAGEQYV.

CDR3 sequence (DNA): TGTGCCAGCAGTTACTCAGGACGGGTCAATTCACCCCTCCACTTT. It yields the protein CASSYSGRVNSPLHF. The chain links TRBV6-5 to TRBJ1-6, with D unresolved. V was cut by 0 bases and J by 7 bases, with 10 bases left in between. The CDR3 length is 15 residues. Germline V gene lookup returns CDR1 MNHEY and CDR2 SVGAGI.

Written as DNA, the CDR3 is TGTGCCAGCAGCTTAAGTCCCGGACTAGCGGGGGGACGCACAGATACGCAGTATTTT. Translated, it gives CASSLSPGLAGGRTDTQYF. This chain links TRBV7-2 with TRBJ2-3, with 14 positions matching TRBD2. Germline CDR1 is SGHTA and CDR2 is FQGNSA. V lost 2 bases, J lost 1 base, and 8 bases stayed unmatched. The CDR3 extends over 19 amino acids.

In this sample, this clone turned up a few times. The CDR3 spells CASKSLSGGANVLTF. In nucleotides, the CDR3 is TGTGCCAGCAAGAGTCTGAGCGGAGGGGCCAACGTCCTGACTTTC. The chain is built from TRBV2 and TRBJ2-6; weak D call: TRBD2 (5 bases). CDR3 size: 15 residues. V lost 7 bases and J 4 bases, leaving 14 bases between the germline ends. CDR1 is SNHLY and CDR2 is FYNNEI in the germline V gene.

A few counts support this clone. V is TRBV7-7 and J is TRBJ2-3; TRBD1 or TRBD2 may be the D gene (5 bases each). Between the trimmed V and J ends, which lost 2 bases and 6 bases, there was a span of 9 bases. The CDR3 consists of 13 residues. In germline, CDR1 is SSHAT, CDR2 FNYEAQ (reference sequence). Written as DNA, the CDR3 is TGTGCCAGCAGCTTATACCGGGGCGATACGCAGTATTTT. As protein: CASSLYRGDTQYF.

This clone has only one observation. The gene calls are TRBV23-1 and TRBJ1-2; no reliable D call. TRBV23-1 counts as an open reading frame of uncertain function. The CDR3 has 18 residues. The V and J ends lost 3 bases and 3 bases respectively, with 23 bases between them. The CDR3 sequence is CASSQSRCVPRDYYGYTF. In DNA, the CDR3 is TGCGCCAGCAGTCAGAGCCGGTGTGTCCCCCGGGATTACTATGGCTACACCTTC.

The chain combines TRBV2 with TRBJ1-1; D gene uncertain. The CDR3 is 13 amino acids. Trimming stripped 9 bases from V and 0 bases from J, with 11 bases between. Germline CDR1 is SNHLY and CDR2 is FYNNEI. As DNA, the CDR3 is TGTGCCAGAGGAGGGAAGATGAACACTGAAGCTTTCTTT. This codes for CARGGKMNTEAFF.

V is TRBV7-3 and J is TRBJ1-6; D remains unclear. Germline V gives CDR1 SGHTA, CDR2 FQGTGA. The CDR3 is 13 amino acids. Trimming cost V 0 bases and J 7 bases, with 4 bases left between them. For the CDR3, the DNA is TGTGCCAGCAGCTTAACCCAAAATTCACCCCTCCACTTT. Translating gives CASSLTQNSPLHF. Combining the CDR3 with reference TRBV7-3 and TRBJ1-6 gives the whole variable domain GAGVSQTPSNKVTEKGKYVELRCDPISGHTALYWYRQSLGQGPEFLIYFQGTGAADDSGLPNDRFFAVRPEGSVSTLKIQRTERGDSAVYLCASSLTQNSPLHFGNGTRLTVT.

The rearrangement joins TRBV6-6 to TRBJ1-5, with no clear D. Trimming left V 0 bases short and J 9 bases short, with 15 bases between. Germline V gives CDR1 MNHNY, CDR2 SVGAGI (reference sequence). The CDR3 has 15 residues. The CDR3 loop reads CASSYSGLPERPQHF. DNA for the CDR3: TGTGCCAGCAGTTACTCAGGACTACCGGAGAGGCCCCAGCATTTT.

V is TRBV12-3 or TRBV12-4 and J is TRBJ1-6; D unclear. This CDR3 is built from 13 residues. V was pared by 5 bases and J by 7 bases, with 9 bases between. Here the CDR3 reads CASSLYSNSPLHF. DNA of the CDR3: TGTGCCAGCAGTCTTTACAGCAATTCACCCCTCCACTTT.

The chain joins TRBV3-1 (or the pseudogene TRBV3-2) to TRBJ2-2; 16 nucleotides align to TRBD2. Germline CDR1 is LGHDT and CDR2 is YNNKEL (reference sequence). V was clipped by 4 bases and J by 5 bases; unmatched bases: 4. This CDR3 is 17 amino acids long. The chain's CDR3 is CASSPGLAGGTTGELFF. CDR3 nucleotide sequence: TGTGCCAGCAGCCCGGGACTAGCGGGGGGGACGACCGGGGAGCTGTTTTTT.

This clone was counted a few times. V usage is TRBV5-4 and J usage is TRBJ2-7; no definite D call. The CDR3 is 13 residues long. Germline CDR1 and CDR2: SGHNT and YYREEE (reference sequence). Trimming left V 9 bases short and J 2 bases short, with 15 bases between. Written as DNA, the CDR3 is TGTGCCATGGCGAGCAGTGGAACCTACGAGCAGTACGTC. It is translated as CAMASSGTYEQYV.

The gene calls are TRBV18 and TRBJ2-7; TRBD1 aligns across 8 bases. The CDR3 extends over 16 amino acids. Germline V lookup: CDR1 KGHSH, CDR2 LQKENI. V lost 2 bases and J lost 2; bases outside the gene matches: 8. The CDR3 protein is CASSPSGGHQTYEQYV. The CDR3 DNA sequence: TGTGCCAGCTCACCATCAGGGGGCCACCAGACCTACGAGCAGTACGTC.

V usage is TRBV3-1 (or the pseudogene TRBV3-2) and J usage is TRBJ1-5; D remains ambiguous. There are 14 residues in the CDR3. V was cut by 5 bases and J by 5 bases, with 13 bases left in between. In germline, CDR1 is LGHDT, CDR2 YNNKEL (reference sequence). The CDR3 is CASSSLAPHQPQHF. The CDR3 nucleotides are TGTGCCAGCAGCTCACTAGCCCCTCATCAGCCCCAGCATTTT.